The 16 T cell receptor beta chains presented below share a single source sample, sequenced in a study of siplizumab effects on memory and regulatory T cells. Using immunoSEQ multiplex PCR, the repertoire was profiled, and TCRdb retains in-frame clones only, with some absent. The sample yields around 82,000 clones, roughly 93% seen once. The sample consisted of CD8+ T cells sorted from blood. These receptors all come from a human donor in good health.

Of note for this clone: In the same sample, other DNA sequences code for this CDR3. The gene calls are TRBV30 and TRBJ2-7; weak D call: TRBD1 (5 bases). CDR3 length: 12 amino acids. V lost 0 bases and J lost 2, with 5 bases in between. The V gene's germline CDR1 is GTSNPN and CDR2 SVGIG (reference sequence). DNA for the CDR3: TGTGCCTGGAGTGTAGGGGCCTACGAGCAGTACTTC. Translating it yields CAWSVGAYEQYF.

This clone was seen just once. This chain connects TRBV4-1 to TRBJ2-7; D might be TRBD1 (5 bases). The CDR3 covers 15 residues. CDR1 MGHRA and CDR2 YSYEKL come from the germline V gene. Trimming removed 4 bases from V and 2 bases from J, with 15 bases in between. The CDR3 region has the DNA TGCGCCAGCAGCCCAGGGCTCTACGACGCCTACGAGCAGTACTTC. Translated, it gives CASSPGLYDAYEQYF.

The CDR3 nucleotides read TGCGCCAGCAGCCAAGAGGGGTCGGCTAGCGGTGGGAGCGCCTACGAGCAGTACTTC. Amino acids: CASSQEGSASGGSAYEQYF. This chain joins TRBV4-1 and TRBJ2-7, with TRBD2 matching over 7 bases. Germline-derived CDR1 and CDR2 are MGHRA and YSYEKL. This CDR3 region has 19 residues. With V trimmed by 0 bases and J by 2 bases, 16 bases remained unmatched.

This chain connects TRBV19 to TRBJ1-5; TRBD1 agrees at 7 bases. V gave up 4 bases and J gave up 3 bases; unmatched junction bases: 9. Per the germline V gene, CDR1 is LNHDA and CDR2 is SQIVND (reference sequence). The CDR3 is 16 residues long. For the CDR3, the DNA is TGTGCCAGTAGTAGAGGACAGGAGAGTTTCAATCAGCCCCAGCATTTT. Protein: CASSRGQESFNQPQHF.

The J gene is TRBJ1-1, the V gene TRBV2, with D uncertain. Germline CDR1 reads SNHLY; CDR2 reads FYNNEI. This CDR3 has 16 residues. V lost 4 bases to trimming and J lost 0 bases, with 15 bases between them. The DNA of the CDR3 is TGTGCCAGCAGTGCCCTCCCAACACACCTGAACACTGAAGCTTTCTTT. It codes for CASSALPTHLNTEAFF. Complete variable domain (other parts from reference TRBV2 and TRBJ1-1): EPEVTQTPSHQVTQMGQEVILRCVPISNHLYFYWYRQILGQKVEFLVSFYNNEISEKSEIFDDQFSVERPDGSNFTLKIRSTKLEDSAMYFCASSALPTHLNTEAFFGQGTRLTVV.

The chain employs TRBV9 and TRBJ2-2; D call uncertain. The CDR3 is 13 residues long. Germline V gene sequence: CDR1 SGDLS, CDR2 YYNGEE. Trimming stripped 3 bases from V and 4 bases from J, with 7 bases between. Here the CDR3 DNA reads TGTGCCAGCAGCGGTGACATCACCGGGGAGCTGTTTTTT. This gives the protein CASSGDITGELFF.

This sequence joins TRBV4-2 and TRBJ2-2, with 7 bases identical to TRBD1. Germline lookup yields CDR1 LGHNA and CDR2 YNFKEQ. This CDR3 contains 16 residues. V was clipped by 2 bases and J by 0 bases; unmatched bases: 3. The CDR3 DNA follows: TGTGCCAGCAGCCAAACCGACAGGGCGAACACCGGGGAGCTGTTTTTT. This translates into CASSQTDRANTGELFF.

The chain links TRBV4-3 to TRBJ2-1; the match to TRBD2 covers 12 bases. CDR3 length: 17 residues. Unmatched junction bases numbered 3, after V lost 0 bases and J lost 3 bases. Germline V CDR1 and CDR2: LGHNA, YSLEER. As DNA, the CDR3 is TGCGCCAGCAGCCAAGATAGGACTAGCGGGGTCTACAATGAGCAGTTCTTC. Translated, it gives CASSQDRTSGVYNEQFF.

The V call is TRBV9, the J call TRBJ2-5; either TRBD1 or TRBD2 may fit D (6 bases each). The germline V and J ends were trimmed by 0 bases and 0 bases, with 12 bases remaining between them. The CDR3 spans 16 residues. Germline CDR1 SGDLS, CDR2 YYNGEE. The CDR3 sequence: CASSVGGAPYQETQYF. Here the CDR3 DNA reads TGTGCCAGCAGCGTAGGGGGGGCTCCATACCAAGAGACCCAGTACTTC.

This clone was counted once. The CDR3 region has the DNA TGCAGCGTTCGAGCGGGGGGGCCTACAGATACGCAGTATTTT. Residues: CSVRAGGPTDTQYF. The rearrangement uses TRBV29-1 and TRBJ2-3; 10 positions match TRBD2. The CDR3 extends over 14 amino acids. CDR1 is SQVTM and CDR2 is ANQGSEA in the germline V gene. V lost 5 bases, J lost 3 bases, and 5 bases stayed unmatched.

This clone was recorded only once. The chain employs TRBV2 and TRBJ1-2; the D gene is possibly TRBD1 (6 bases). The germline V gene has CDR1 SNHLY and CDR2 FYNNEI. V dropped 6 bases and J dropped 1 base, with 15 bases sitting between them. The CDR3 totals 15 residues. This chain's CDR3 is CASRGAESFNYGYTF. The CDR3 nucleotides read TGTGCCAGCAGGGGGGCCGAGTCTTTTAACTATGGCTACACCTTC.

The V and J genes are TRBV14 and TRBJ1-6; unclear D gene. This CDR3 region has 13 residues. Germline CDR1 is SGHDN and CDR2 is FVKESK. V was clipped by 1 base and J by 10 bases, with 8 bases between them. The DNA for the CDR3 is TGTGCCAGCAGCCAAGTTCCGGGATCACCCCTCCACTTT. Amino acid sequence: CASSQVPGSPLHF.

The chain carries TRBV27 and TRBJ2-7; tentatively, D is TRBD1 or TRBD2 (5 bases each). From germline, CDR1 is MNHEY and CDR2 SMNVEV (reference sequence). CDR3 length: 14 residues. Trimming took 1 base from V and 6 from J, leaving 13 bases between them. CDR3 sequence reads: CASSLWDQTSEQYF. The CDR3 nucleotides are TGTGCCAGCAGTTTATGGGACCAGACGTCCGAGCAGTACTTC.

The chain has TRBV12-5 and TRBJ2-5; the match to TRBD1 covers 9 bases. Near its end, the DNA agrees better with TRBJ2-7, so the J call may be wrong. This CDR3 has 15 amino acids. The V gene's germline CDR1 is LGHNT and CDR2 FRNRAP. CDR3 bases: TGTGCTAGTGGCCCTGGGACAGGGAACGAGTACGAGCAGTACTTC. Amino acids: CASGPGTGNEYEQYF.

This clone showed up just once. V is TRBV10-3 and J is TRBJ1-2, with D possibly TRBD1 on 5 matching bases. Germline lookup yields CDR1 ENHRY and CDR2 SYGVKD. Deletions cut 0 bases from V and 5 bases from J, with 10 bases between. The CDR3 has 14 residues. In DNA form, the CDR3 reads TGTGCCATCAGTGAGTCGGGGCAGCCTTATGGCTACACCTTC. Translation gives CAISESGQPYGYTF.

This chain joins TRBV2 and TRBJ1-2; the D gene is possibly TRBD1 (5 bases). The length of the CDR3 is 13 residues. Trimming removed 4 bases from V and 6 bases from J, with 12 bases in between. Germline values: CDR1 SNHLY, CDR2 FYNNEI. CDR3 region: CASSGFREDGYTF. The CDR3 DNA reads as TGTGCCAGCAGTGGATTCAGGGAGGATGGCTACACCTTC.